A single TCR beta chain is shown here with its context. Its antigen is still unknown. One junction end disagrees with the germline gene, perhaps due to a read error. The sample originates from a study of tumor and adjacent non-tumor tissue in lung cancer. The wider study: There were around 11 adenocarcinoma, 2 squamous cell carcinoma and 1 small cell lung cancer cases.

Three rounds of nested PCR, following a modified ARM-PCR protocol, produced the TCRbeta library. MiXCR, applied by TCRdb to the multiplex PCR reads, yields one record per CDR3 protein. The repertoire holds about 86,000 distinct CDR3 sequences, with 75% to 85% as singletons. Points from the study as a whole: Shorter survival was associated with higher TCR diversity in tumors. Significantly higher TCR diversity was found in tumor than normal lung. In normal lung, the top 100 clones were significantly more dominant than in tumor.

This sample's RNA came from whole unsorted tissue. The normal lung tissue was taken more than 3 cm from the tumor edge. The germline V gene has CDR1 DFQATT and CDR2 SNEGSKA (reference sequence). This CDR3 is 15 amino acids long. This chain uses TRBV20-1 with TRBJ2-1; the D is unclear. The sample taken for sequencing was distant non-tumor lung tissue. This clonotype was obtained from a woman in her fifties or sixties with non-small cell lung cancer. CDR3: CIAPQGREGYNEQFF. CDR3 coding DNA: TGCATTGCTCCCCAAGGACGAGAAGGCTACAATGAGCAATTCTTC.